Only a few counts were recorded for the clone carrying this T cell receptor (beta chain). Its antigen is unknown. A single record per CDR3 protein comes from TCRdb applying MiXCR to the reads. This table has roughly 630,000 distinct CDR3 sequences, less than 25% appearing once. This record belongs to a study of T cell repertoires in cytomegalovirus infection. Turning to the study itself: From public TCR beta signatures came an indication of both CMV infection and matching HLA type.

There are 14 residues in the CDR3. Germline-derived CDR1 and CDR2 are LNHNV and YYDKDF (reference sequence). V lost 6 bases and J lost 2; bases outside the gene matches: 4. Study-wide results and caveats: Based on cumulative public TCR beta family frequency, carriers of CMV plus the relevant HLA were identified. Predominance within the ex vivo response was attributable to HLA-C-restricted CMV-specific TCR beta clonotypes.

The sequence was obtained from a human donor in good health (CMV status not recorded). Some clones in this sample may be carry-over from other donors' samples. The chain has TRBV15 and TRBJ1-2, with 9 bases identical to TRBD1. The sample was CD8+ T cells from PBMCs. CDR3 coding DNA: TGTGCCACCAGGGGACAGGGATTAAACTATGGCTACACCTTC. As protein: CATRGQGLNYGYTF.